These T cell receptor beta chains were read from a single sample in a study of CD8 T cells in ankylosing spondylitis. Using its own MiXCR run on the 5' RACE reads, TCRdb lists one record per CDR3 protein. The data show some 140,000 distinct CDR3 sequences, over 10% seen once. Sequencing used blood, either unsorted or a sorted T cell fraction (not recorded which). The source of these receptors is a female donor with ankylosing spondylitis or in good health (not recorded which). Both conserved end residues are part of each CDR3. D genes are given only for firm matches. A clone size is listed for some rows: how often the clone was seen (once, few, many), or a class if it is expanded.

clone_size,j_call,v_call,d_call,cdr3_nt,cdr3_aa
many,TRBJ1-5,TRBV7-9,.,TGTGCCAGCAGCATGGAGGGACGGTTGAATCAGCCCCAGCATTTT,CASSMEGRLNQPQHF
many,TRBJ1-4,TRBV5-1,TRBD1,TGTGCCAGCAGCCTCGGGACAGGGAATGAAAAACTGTTTTTT,CASSLGTGNEKLFF
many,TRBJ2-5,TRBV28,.,TGTGCCAGCAGTTCTCGGACCGGATTAGAGACCCAGTACTTC,CASSSRTGLETQYF
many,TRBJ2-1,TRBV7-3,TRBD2,TGTGCCAGCAGCTTAATTGCGGGGGGCCTGCTCTACAATGAGCAGTTCTTC,CASSLIAGGLLYNEQFF
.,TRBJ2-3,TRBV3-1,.,TGTGCCAGCAGCCTAGCGGACGGCACAGATACGCAGTATTTT,CASSLADGTDTQYF
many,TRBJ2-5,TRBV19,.,TGTGCCAGTAGTACCTCTGGACAGCAAGAGACCCAGTACTTC,CASSTSGQQETQYF
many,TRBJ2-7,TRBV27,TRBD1,TGTGCCAGCAGTGTGGGGACAGGAGGGGAGCAGTACTTC,CASSVGTGGEQYF
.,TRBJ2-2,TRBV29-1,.,TGCAGCGTCGCGCGGGCCCTGAACACCGGGGAGCTGTTTTTT,CSVARALNTGELFF
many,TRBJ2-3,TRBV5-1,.,TGCGCCAGCAGAGGGGGGCCTAGCACAGATACGCAGTATTTT,CASRGGPSTDTQYF
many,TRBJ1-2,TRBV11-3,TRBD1,TGTGCCAGCAGCCCCACCGGGACAGGGTATGGCTACACCTTC,CASSPTGTGYGYTF